The source of this TCR beta chain is a study of blood T cell repertoires in COVID-19. On the study more broadly: The United States, Italy and Spain were the sources of the acute and convalescent COVID-19 samples. T cells, B-cell-depleted T cells, or PBMCs provided the cDNA or gDNA that served as material.

In its sample, this clone was seen a few times. The V end lost 1 base, the J end lost 5 bases, and 9 bases lay between the germline ends. There are 13 residues in the CDR3. In germline, CDR1 is GTSNPN, CDR2 SVGIG (reference sequence). Study processing details: Reference gene primer amplification yielded estimated nucleated cell counts. Produced via immunoSEQ multiplex PCR; TCRdb's table is partial and in-frame only. From that table come the V and J calls and clone size; the DNA was used to work out D and trimming. The repertoire holds 100,000 to 120,000 clones, with roughly 84% as singletons. The clonotype originates from a woman between 70 and 85 years old who had recovered from COVID-19. The chain couples TRBV30 to TRBJ1-5; D gene ambiguous. Sequenced input: peripheral blood. The CDR3 coding sequence is TGTGCCTGGAGTGAGGGAGAACATCAGCCCCAGCATTTT. Translation gives CAWSEGEHQPQHF.